The 21 T cell receptor beta chains given below trace back to one sample, sequenced in a study of breast tumors, draining lymph nodes, adjacent tissues. Samples came from axillary lymph nodes draining the breast cancer. TCRdb called the multiplex PCR reads again in MiXCR, with one record for every CDR3 protein. In the table there are around 150,000 distinct CDR3 sequences, about 30% of which are singletons. The material sequenced was axillary lymph node tissue. All receptors derive from a female donor with breast cancer. Some clones in this sample may be carry-over from other donors' samples.

V is TRBV19 and J is TRBJ1-5, with unresolved D. V lost 7 bases, J lost 4 bases, and 17 bases lay in between. The CDR3 has 15 residues. Germline CDR1 and CDR2: LNHDA and SQIVND (reference sequence). Here the CDR3 reads CASTTIGWANQPQHF. CDR3 sequence (DNA): TGTGCCAGTACTACGATAGGGTGGGCGAATCAGCCCCAGCATTTT.

This clonotype was seen repeatedly, ten times or more. The V and J genes are TRBV2 and TRBJ1-2; D possibly corresponds to TRBD1 (6 bases). CDR3 length equals 14 residues. Germline values: CDR1 SNHLY, CDR2 FYNNEI. Trimming pared 5 bases from V and 7 bases from J, leaving 17 bases between. For the CDR3, the DNA is TGTGCCAGCAGTCCCTGGGGGCAGGGAAGTGGCTACACCTTC. Protein: CASSPWGQGSGYTF.

This clonotype was observed a few times. A read error may explain this, as a much larger clone is one base away. The conserved final phenylalanine or tryptophan is absent from the CDR3, which likely points to a read error. The rearrangement uses TRBV7-9 and TRBJ2-5, with TRBD2 matching over 10 bases. The CDR3 totals 14 residues. Germline CDR1 reads SEHNR; CDR2 reads FQNEAQ (reference sequence). After removal of 5 bases from V and 5 bases from J, the junction contained 5 bases not matched to a gene. This chain's CDR3 is CASSKSGGGETQYL. The CDR3 coding sequence is TGTGCCAGCAGCAAGAGCGGGGGGGGCGAGACCCAGTACCTC.

This clonotype was recorded once. A read error may be the cause here, since a much bigger clone is one base away. The conserved phenylalanine or tryptophan normally closing the CDR3 is absent here, so this likely arose from a read error. The chain couples TRBV29-1 to TRBJ2-2; D is possibly TRBD1 (6 bases). The DNA end favors TRBJ1-1, so the J call may be wrong. Per the germline V gene, CDR1 is SQVTM and CDR2 is ANQGSEA. The CDR3 totals 15 residues. The CDR3 nucleotides are TGCAGCGTTGGTGGATCGGCAGGGGTGAGCACTGAAGCTTTCCTT. As protein: CSVGGSAGVSTEAFL.

This clonotype came up many times. This sequence joins TRBV19 and TRBJ1-5; D call uncertain. The CDR3 loop spans 13 amino acids. Between the trimmed V and J ends, which lost 3 bases and 1 base, there was a span of 4 bases. Germline assignment: CDR1 LNHDA and CDR2 SQIVND (reference sequence). This CDR3 reads CASSMASNQPQHF. In nucleotides, the CDR3 is TGTGCCAGTAGTATGGCCAGCAATCAGCCCCAGCATTTT.

CDR3 DNA sequence: TGTGCCAGCGCCTCCGGGACAGCAACGTATAGCAATCAGCCCCAGCATTTT. It translates to CASASGTATYSNQPQHF. The chain has TRBV6-4 and TRBJ1-5; 7 bases are shared with TRBD1. The CDR3 sequence is 17 residues long. The V gene's germline CDR1 is MRHNA and CDR2 SNTAGT. The V gene end was trimmed by 8 bases and the J gene end by 0 bases; junction bases not matched to a gene: 13.

This clonotype was found many times. The chain links TRBV19 to TRBJ2-7, with 7 bases aligning to TRBD1. CDR1 is LNHDA and CDR2 is SQIVND in the germline V gene (reference sequence). V dropped 7 bases and J dropped 4; count of bases not matched to a gene: 7. The CDR3 totals 13 residues. This CDR3 reads CASTKTGKYEQYV. The DNA for the CDR3 is TGTGCCAGTACCAAGACAGGGAAATACGAGCAGTACGTC.

Notes on this clonotype: A much larger clone lies one base from this, so it may be a read error. V gene TRBV11-2 combines with J gene TRBJ2-3, with D possibly being TRBD2 (5 bases). The germline V and J ends were trimmed by 5 bases and 2 bases, with 14 bases remaining between them. This CDR3 has 15 residues. The germline V gene has CDR1 SGHAT and CDR2 FQNNGV. The CDR3 sequence is CASSLSGSTTDTQYF. CDR3 bases: TGTGCCAGCAGCCTAAGCGGTTCTACCACAGATACGCAGTATTTT.

This clonotype has a count of ten or more. This CDR3 reads CASSLGTGTYNEQFF. As DNA, the CDR3 is TGTGCCAGCAGTTTGGGGACAGGGACCTACAATGAGCAGTTCTTC. This sequence joins TRBV27 and TRBJ2-1; 9 bases are shared with TRBD1. The CDR3 sequence is 15 residues long. In germline, CDR1 is MNHEY, CDR2 SMNVEV (reference sequence). The junction had 2 bases not matched to a gene; V was cut back by 3 bases and J by 2 bases.

This clonotype was seen repeatedly, ten times or more. This chain joins TRBV9 and TRBJ2-3, with TRBD2 matching 11 bases. The CDR3 consists of 21 residues. Unmatched junction bases numbered 17, after V lost 2 bases and J lost 0 bases. Looked up from germline, CDR1 is SGDLS and CDR2 is YYNGEE. The CDR3 is CASSVLGTSGNAKPSTDTQYF. The CDR3 region has the DNA TGTGCCAGCAGCGTCCTTGGGACTAGCGGCAATGCCAAACCGAGCACAGATACGCAGTATTTT. The full variable domain, its missing parts supplied by reference TRBV9 and TRBJ2-3, is DSGVTQTPKHLITATGQRVTLRCSPRSGDLSVYWYQQSLDQGLQFLIQYYNGEERAKGNILERFSAQQFPDLHSELNLSSLELGDSALYFCASSVLGTSGNAKPSTDTQYFGPGTRLTVL.

This clonotype appeared once. The rearrangement uses TRBV18 and TRBJ2-7; D not certain. Germline V CDR1 and CDR2: KGHSH, LQKENI. This CDR3 comprises 15 residues. V gave up 2 bases and J gave up 1 base, with 12 bases separating them. The CDR3 loop reads CASSPREDGSYEQYF. DNA for the CDR3: TGTGCCAGCTCACCAAGAGAAGACGGATCCTACGAGCAGTACTTC. The full variable domain, rest sourced from reference TRBV18 and TRBJ2-7, is NAGVMQNPRHLVRRRGQEARLRCSPMKGHSHVYWYRQLPEEGLKFMVYLQKENIIDESGMPKERFSAEFPKEGPSILRIQQVVRGDSAAYFCASSPREDGSYEQYFGPGTRLTVT.

V and J are TRBV12-3 or TRBV12-4 and TRBJ2-7, with D perhaps given as TRBD1 or TRBD2 (6 bases each). CDR3 length: 13 residues. V dropped 5 bases and J dropped 4 bases, with 12 bases sitting between them. In DNA form, the CDR3 reads TGTGCCAGCAGTCCCGGGGGCGCGTACGAGCAGTACTTC. Residues: CASSPGGAYEQYF.

This clonotype was detected ten times or more. V gene TRBV7-3 combines with J gene TRBJ1-3; 7 nucleotides agree with TRBD1. Germline CDR1 and CDR2: SGHTA and FQGTGA. This CDR3 has 16 amino acids. The J segment lost 3 bases and the V segment lost 1 base, leaving 6 bases of the junction unmatched. CDR3 loop: CASSLSSNRGGNTIYF. In nucleotides, the CDR3 is TGTGCCAGCAGCTTAAGCTCAAACAGGGGTGGAAACACCATATATTTT.

This clonotype was observed many times. The V and J genes are TRBV5-1 and TRBJ2-1, with a weak D call TRBD2 (6 bases). The V and J ends lost 4 bases and 0 bases respectively, with 11 bases between them. The CDR3 has 15 amino acids. Looked up from germline, CDR1 is SGHRS and CDR2 is YFSETQ. CDR3 residues: CASSPGTVSYNEQFF. The CDR3 DNA follows: TGCGCCAGCAGCCCCGGGACTGTCTCCTACAATGAGCAGTTCTTC.

In DNA, the CDR3 is TGCAGTTCATTGCCCACAGATACGCAGTATTTT. Protein: CSSLPTDTQYF. The chain has TRBV20-1 and TRBJ2-3; no clear D. The germline V gene encodes CDR1 DFQATT and CDR2 SNEGSKA (reference sequence). This CDR3 region has 11 residues. The V gene lost 8 bases and the J gene lost 2 bases, with 8 bases spanning the gap.

This clonotype came up once. V and J are TRBV3-1 and TRBJ1-1; D uncertain. Trimming cost V 1 base and J 3 bases, with 9 bases left between them. The germline CDR1 and CDR2 sequences are LGHDT and YNNKEL (reference sequence). The CDR3 loop spans 14 amino acids. CDR3 protein: CASSQGGVHTEAFF. The CDR3 DNA is TGTGCCAGCAGCCAAGGAGGAGTCCACACTGAAGCTTTCTTT.

This clonotype was detected ten times or more. The gene calls are TRBV7-9 and TRBJ2-7; TRBD1 matches at 8 bases. The CDR3 covers 14 residues. CDR1 and CDR2 from the germline V gene are SEHNR and FQNEAQ (reference sequence). The trim removed 2 bases at V and 5 bases at J, leaving 5 bases unmatched. The CDR3 reads CASSLMQGAHEQYF. The CDR3 coding sequence is TGTGCCAGCAGCTTAATGCAGGGGGCCCACGAGCAGTACTTC.

This clonotype came up many times. The chain couples TRBV7-3 to TRBJ2-3; D is ambiguous. From germline, CDR1 is SGHTA and CDR2 FQGTGA. The length of the CDR3 is 14 residues. The V end was cut by 2 bases, the J end by 7 bases, with 13 bases between. The CDR3 DNA reads TGTGCCAGCAGCTTAGGTGGCAGTCAGCATACGCAGTATTTT. Protein sequence: CASSLGGSQHTQYF. The full variable domain, in which reference TRBV7-3 and TRBJ2-3 provide the parts outside the CDR3, is GAGVSQTPSNKVTEKGKYVELRCDPISGHTALYWYRQSLGQGPEFLIYFQGTGAADDSGLPNDRFFAVRPEGSVSTLKIQRTERGDSAVYLCASSLGGSQHTQYFGPGTRLTVL.

Points on this clonotype: This could be a read error, since a much larger clone is one nucleotide away. V and J are TRBV7-2 and TRBJ2-4; tentatively, D is TRBD2 (7 bases). Trimming took off 6 bases at V and 4 bases at J, with 19 bases between the two ends. Germline V gene lookup returns CDR1 SGHTA and CDR2 FQGNSA. The CDR3 runs to 16 residues. As DNA, the CDR3 is TGTGCCAGCAGACCTGCGGGGGCCGAGTTAAAAAACATTCAGTACTTC. Translated: CASRPAGAELKNIQYF.

This clonotype showed up just once. This CDR3 is missing its conserved last phenylalanine or tryptophan, likely due to a read error. The DNA is omitted, as the CDR3 cannot be located on it reliably, and the CDR3 follows TCRdb's listing. The rearrangement uses TRBV20-1 and TRBJ2-5; the listed D gene, TRBD1, was not tested against the DNA. From germline, CDR1 is DFQATT and CDR2 SNEGSKA (reference sequence). The CDR3 extends over 14 residues, inclusive of both ends. CDR3 residues: CSASRSGGWRLRDS.

This clonotype was seen at least ten times. This chain links TRBV7-2 with TRBJ2-7; no clear D gene. This CDR3 contains 12 residues. V was pared by 11 bases and J by 3 bases, with 14 bases between. Germline V CDR1 and CDR2: SGHTA, FQGNSA. The DNA of the CDR3 is TGTGCCGCCTCATCCAAGATCTACGAGCAGTACGTC. As protein: CAASSKIYEQYV.